The 10 T cell receptor beta chains given below trace back to one sample, sequenced in a study of T cell repertoires in cytomegalovirus infection. TCRdb re-analysed the reads in MiXCR, keeping a single row per CDR3 protein. The data show around 630,000 distinct CDR3 sequences, with roughly a quarter seen just once and around 8% held by the top ten. What was sequenced was CD8+ T cells from PBMCs. These receptor sequences come from a human donor in good health (CMV status not recorded). Some clones in this sample may be carry-over from other donors' samples.

This rearrangement joins TRBV4-3 to TRBJ2-1; tentatively, D is TRBD1 (5 bases). Per the germline V gene, CDR1 is LGHNA and CDR2 is YSLEER. Trimming removed 0 bases from V and 7 bases from J, with 10 bases in between. The CDR3 spans 14 residues. CDR3 region: CASSQETTVNEQFF. The DNA of the CDR3 is TGCGCCAGCAGCCAAGAAACGACAGTTAATGAGCAGTTCTTC.

This clonotype was counted many times. The J gene is TRBJ2-7, the V gene TRBV7-2; weak D call: TRBD1 (6 bases). The CDR3 loop spans 14 amino acids. Germline V gives CDR1 SGHTA, CDR2 FQGNSA. The ends were cut back, 2 bases at V and 3 bases at J, with 11 bases in the middle. The DNA for the CDR3 is TGTGCCAGCAGCTTAAGACAGGTGGTCTACGAGCAGTACGTC. This translates into CASSLRQVVYEQYV.

Concerning this clonotype: A much larger clone sits a single nucleotide away, making a read error possible. The CDR3 end shows no conserved phenylalanine or tryptophan, and so a read error is likely. The gene calls are TRBV6-2 or TRBV6-3 and TRBJ2-7, with D perhaps being TRBD1 or TRBD2 (5 bases each). The length of the CDR3 is 13 residues. V was pared by 0 bases and J by 6 bases, with 9 bases between. The germline V gene encodes CDR1 MNHEY and CDR2 SVGEGT. CDR3 in DNA: TGTGCCAGCAGTTACTCGTTGAGGGGCGAGCAGTACTCC. Its protein is CASSYSLRGEQYS.

The chain couples TRBV20-1 to TRBJ2-5; TRBD2 aligns across 12 bases. Trimming at V came to 8 bases and at J to 5 bases, leaving 15 bases not matched to a gene. Per the germline V gene, CDR1 is DFQATT and CDR2 is SNEGSKA (reference sequence). The CDR3 length is 16 residues. CDR3 sequence: CSPVGTSGPWGETQYF. CDR3 coding DNA: TGCAGTCCCGTGGGGACTAGCGGGCCGTGGGGGGAGACCCAGTACTTC.

This clonotype was detected only a few times. The DNA for the CDR3 is TGTGCCAGCACCCAGGTCGGAGAGACCCAGTACTTC. This gives the protein CASTQVGETQYF. The chain combines TRBV5-4 with TRBJ2-5, with no clear D. The CDR3 contains 12 residues. Germline-derived CDR1 and CDR2 are SGHNT and YYREEE (reference sequence). The germline V and J ends were trimmed by 6 bases and 4 bases, with 10 bases remaining between them.

The genes are TRBV10-3 and TRBJ1-6, with 7 bases identical to TRBD1. V gave up 7 bases and J gave up 7 bases; unmatched junction bases: 4. This CDR3 has 13 residues. CDR1 is ENHRY and CDR2 is SYGVKD in the germline V gene. The CDR3, as DNA: TGTGCCATCAATCAGGGGGGCAATTCACCCCTCCACTTT. Translated: CAINQGGNSPLHF.

J is TRBJ2-7 and V is TRBV6-6, with D hard to call. The germline V and J ends were trimmed by 0 bases and 4 bases, with 7 bases remaining between them. Looked up from germline, CDR1 is MNHNY and CDR2 is SVGAGI (reference sequence). This CDR3 is built from 13 residues. CDR3 residues: CASSYSPLYEQYV. CDR3 nucleotide sequence: TGTGCCAGCAGTTACTCCCCACTTTACGAGCAGTACGTC.

For the CDR3, the DNA is TGTGCCAGCAGTGAAGGGGGGCTCAGTGAGCAGTTCTTC. It encodes CASSEGGLSEQFF. J is TRBJ2-1 and V is TRBV6-1; possibly TRBD1 for D (6 bases). The CDR3 runs 13 residues. CDR1 is MNHNS, CDR2 SASEGT, per germline. V was cut by 1 base and J by 9 bases, with 10 bases left in between.

The chain employs TRBV13 and TRBJ1-3; tentatively, D is TRBD1 (5 bases). In germline, CDR1 is PRHDT, CDR2 FYEKMQ (reference sequence). Trimming shortened V by 3 bases and J by 7 bases, and 19 bases separated the two germline ends. This CDR3 is 16 amino acids long. The CDR3, as DNA: TGTGCCAGCAGCTTCAGCGAAAGGGGCCTTGGCAACACCATATATTTT. Its translation is CASSFSERGLGNTIYF.

The rearrangement uses TRBV2 and TRBJ2-7, with 9 bases identical to TRBD2. This CDR3 is built from 15 residues. Germline CDR1 and CDR2: SNHLY and FYNNEI. V was clipped by 2 bases and J by 0 bases; unmatched bases: 2. CDR3 DNA sequence: TGTGCCAGCAGTGAACTAGCGGGGACCTCCTACGAGCAGTACTTC. Amino acid sequence: CASSELAGTSYEQYF.